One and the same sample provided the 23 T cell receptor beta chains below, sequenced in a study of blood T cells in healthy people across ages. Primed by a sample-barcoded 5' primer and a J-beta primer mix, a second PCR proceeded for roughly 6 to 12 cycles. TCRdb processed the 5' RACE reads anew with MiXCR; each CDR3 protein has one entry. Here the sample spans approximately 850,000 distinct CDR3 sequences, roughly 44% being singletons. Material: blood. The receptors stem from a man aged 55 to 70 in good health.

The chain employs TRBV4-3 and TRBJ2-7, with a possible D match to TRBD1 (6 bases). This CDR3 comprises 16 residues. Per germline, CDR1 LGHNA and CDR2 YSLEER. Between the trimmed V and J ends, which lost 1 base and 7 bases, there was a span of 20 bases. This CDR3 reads CASSQGPWTAYNEQYF. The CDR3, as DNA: TGCGCCAGCAGCCAAGGCCCATGGACAGCTTACAATGAGCAGTACTTC.

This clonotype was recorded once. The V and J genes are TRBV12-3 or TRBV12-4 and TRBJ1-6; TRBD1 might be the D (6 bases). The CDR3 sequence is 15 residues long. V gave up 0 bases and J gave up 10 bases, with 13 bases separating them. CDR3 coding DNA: TGTGCCAGCAGTTTAGCGCGGGTGGGGGCATCACCCCTCCACTTT. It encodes CASSLARVGASPLHF.

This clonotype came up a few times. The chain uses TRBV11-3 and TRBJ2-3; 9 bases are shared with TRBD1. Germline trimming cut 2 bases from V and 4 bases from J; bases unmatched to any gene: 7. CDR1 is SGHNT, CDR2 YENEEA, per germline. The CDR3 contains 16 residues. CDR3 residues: CASSLSGTGPPDTQYF. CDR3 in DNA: TGTGCCAGCAGCTTATCCGGGACAGGGCCCCCAGATACGCAGTATTTT.

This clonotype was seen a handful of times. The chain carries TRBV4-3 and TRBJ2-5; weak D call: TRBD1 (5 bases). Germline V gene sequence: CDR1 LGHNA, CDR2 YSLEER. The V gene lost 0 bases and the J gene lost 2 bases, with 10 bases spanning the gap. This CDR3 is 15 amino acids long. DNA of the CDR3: TGCGCCAGCAGCCAAGAGAACGCAGGGCAAGAGACCCAGTACTTC. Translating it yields CASSQENAGQETQYF.

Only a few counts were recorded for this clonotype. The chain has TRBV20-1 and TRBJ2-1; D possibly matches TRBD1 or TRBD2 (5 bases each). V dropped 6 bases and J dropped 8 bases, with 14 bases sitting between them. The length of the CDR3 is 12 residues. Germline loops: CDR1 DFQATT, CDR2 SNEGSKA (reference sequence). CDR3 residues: CSAGQGEYEQFF. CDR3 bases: TGCAGTGCCGGGCAGGGAGAGTATGAGCAGTTCTTC.

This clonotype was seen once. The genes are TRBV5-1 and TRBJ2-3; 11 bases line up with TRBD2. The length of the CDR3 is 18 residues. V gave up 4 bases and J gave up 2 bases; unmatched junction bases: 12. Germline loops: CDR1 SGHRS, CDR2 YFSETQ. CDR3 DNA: TGCGCCAGCAGCCCAGGAGGGCTAGCGGGGGGCTCCACAGATACGCAGTATTTT. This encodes CASSPGGLAGGSTDTQYF.

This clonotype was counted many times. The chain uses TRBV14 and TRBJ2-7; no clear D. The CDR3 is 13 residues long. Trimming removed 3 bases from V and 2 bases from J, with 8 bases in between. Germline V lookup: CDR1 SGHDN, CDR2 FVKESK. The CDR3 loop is CASSQGNPYEQYF. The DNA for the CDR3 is TGTGCCAGCAGCCAGGGGAATCCCTACGAGCAGTACTTC.

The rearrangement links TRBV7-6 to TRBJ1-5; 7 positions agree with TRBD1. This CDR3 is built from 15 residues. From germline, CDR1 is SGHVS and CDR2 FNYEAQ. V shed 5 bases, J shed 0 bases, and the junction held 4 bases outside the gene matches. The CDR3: CASSAGTASNQPQHF. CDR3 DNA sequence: TGTGCCAGCAGCGCCGGGACAGCTAGCAATCAGCCCCAGCATTTT.

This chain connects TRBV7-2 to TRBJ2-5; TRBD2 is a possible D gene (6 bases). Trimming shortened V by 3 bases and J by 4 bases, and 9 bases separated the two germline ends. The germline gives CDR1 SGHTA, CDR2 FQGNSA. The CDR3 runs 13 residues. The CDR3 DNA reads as TGTGCCAGCAGCTTCGGACTAATAGAGACCCAGTACTTC. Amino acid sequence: CASSFGLIETQYF.

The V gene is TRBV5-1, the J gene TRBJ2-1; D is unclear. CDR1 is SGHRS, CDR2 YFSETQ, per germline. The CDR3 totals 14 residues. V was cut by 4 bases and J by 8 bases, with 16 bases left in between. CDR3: CASSPFLVGDEQFF. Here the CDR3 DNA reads TGCGCCAGCAGCCCCTTCCTCGTGGGTGATGAGCAGTTCTTC.

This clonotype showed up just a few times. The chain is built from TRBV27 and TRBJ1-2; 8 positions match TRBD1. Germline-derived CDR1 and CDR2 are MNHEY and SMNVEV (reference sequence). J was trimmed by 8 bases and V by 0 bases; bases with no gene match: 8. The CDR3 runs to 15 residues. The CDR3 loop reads CASSLSRTGTEGYTF. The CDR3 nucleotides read TGTGCCAGCAGTTTATCCCGGACAGGGACGGAGGGCTACACCTTC.

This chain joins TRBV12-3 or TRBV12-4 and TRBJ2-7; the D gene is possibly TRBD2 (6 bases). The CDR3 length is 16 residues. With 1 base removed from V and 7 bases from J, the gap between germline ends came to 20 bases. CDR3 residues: CASSLGVFGEVNEQYF. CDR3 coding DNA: TGTGCCAGCAGTTTAGGGGTTTTCGGGGAGGTCAATGAGCAGTACTTC.

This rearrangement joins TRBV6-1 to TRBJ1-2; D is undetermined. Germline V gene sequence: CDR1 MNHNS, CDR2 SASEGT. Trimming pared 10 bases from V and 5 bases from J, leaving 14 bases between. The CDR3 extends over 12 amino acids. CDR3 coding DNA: TGTGCCACAGAGTCCCGTTTATATGGCTACACCTTC. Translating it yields CATESRLYGYTF.

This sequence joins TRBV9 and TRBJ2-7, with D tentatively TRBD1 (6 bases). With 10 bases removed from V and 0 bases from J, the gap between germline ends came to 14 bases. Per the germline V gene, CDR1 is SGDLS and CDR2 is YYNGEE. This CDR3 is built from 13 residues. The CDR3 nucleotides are TGTGCCGATTCAACAGGGCCCTCCTACGAGCAGTACTTC. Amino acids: CADSTGPSYEQYF.

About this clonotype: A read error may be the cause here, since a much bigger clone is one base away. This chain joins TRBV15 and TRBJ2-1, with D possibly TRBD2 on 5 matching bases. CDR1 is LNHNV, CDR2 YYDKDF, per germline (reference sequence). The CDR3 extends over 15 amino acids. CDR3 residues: CATSRETGYYNGQFF. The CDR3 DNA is TGTGCCACCAGCAGAGAGACGGGGTACTACAATGGGCAGTTCTTC.

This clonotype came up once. CDR3 amino acids: CASSTDAVIDFYEQYF. CDR3 DNA: TGTGCCAGCAGCACAGATGCAGTAATTGATTTCTACGAGCAGTACTTC. The J gene is TRBJ2-5, the V gene TRBV7-9; D remains ambiguous. The assigned J gene may be wrong: the sequence end matches TRBJ2-7 better. The CDR3 has 16 residues. Germline CDR1 and CDR2: SEHNR and FQNEAQ (reference sequence).

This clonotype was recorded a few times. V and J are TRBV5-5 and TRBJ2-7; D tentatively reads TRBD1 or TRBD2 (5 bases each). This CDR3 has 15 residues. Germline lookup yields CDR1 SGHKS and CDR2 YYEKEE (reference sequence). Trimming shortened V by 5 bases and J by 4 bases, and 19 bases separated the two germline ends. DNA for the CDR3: TGTGCCAGCAGTCTAACACCGGGGCGTCTATACGAGCAGTACTTC. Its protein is CASSLTPGRLYEQYF.

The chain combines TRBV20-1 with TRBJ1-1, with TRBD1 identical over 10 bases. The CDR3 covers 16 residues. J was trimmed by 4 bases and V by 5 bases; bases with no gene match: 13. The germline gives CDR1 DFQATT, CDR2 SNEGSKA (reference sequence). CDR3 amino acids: CSAGKWGQGLSTEAFF. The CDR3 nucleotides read TGCAGTGCTGGAAAATGGGGACAGGGGTTAAGCACTGAAGCTTTCTTT.

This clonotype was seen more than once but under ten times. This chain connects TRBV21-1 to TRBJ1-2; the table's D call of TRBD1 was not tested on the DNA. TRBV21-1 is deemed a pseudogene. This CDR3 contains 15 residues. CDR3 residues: CASSKVPRGSVGYTF. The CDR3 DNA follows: TGTGCCAGCAGCAAAGTTCCTCGGGGGTCGGTGGGCTACACCTTC.

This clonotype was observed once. Here the CDR3 DNA reads TGCAGTGCTAAGAGCGTAGGACAGGCGAGGGTTTCTAATAATTCACCCCTCCACTTT. This sequence encodes CSAKSVGQARVSNNSPLHF. The V call is TRBV20-1, the J call TRBJ1-6, with TRBD1 matching 7 bases. J was trimmed by 5 bases and V by 4 bases; bases with no gene match: 20. Looked up from germline, CDR1 is DFQATT and CDR2 is SNEGSKA (reference sequence). This CDR3 has 19 amino acids.

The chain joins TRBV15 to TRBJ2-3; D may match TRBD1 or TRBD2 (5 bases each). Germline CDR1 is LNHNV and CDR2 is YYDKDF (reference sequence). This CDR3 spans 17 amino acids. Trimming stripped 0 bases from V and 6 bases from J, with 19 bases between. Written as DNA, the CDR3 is TGTGCCACCAGCAGAGATACGAGGGCACTCGGGGCGGATACGCAGTATTTT. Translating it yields CATSRDTRALGADTQYF.

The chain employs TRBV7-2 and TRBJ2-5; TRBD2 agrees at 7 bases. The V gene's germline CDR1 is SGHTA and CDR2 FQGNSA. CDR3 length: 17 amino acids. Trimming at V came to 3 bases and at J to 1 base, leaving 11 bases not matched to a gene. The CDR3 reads CASSFSVGGGTQETQYF. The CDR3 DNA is TGTGCCAGCAGCTTCAGCGTTGGGGGGGGAACCCAAGAGACCCAGTACTTC.

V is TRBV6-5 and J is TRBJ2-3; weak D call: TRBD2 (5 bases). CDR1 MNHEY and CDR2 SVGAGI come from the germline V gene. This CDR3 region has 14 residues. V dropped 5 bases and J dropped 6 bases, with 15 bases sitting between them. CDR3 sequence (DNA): TGTGCCAGCAGTCAACTAGGGCTAGTGGATACGCAGTATTTT. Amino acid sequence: CASSQLGLVDTQYF.